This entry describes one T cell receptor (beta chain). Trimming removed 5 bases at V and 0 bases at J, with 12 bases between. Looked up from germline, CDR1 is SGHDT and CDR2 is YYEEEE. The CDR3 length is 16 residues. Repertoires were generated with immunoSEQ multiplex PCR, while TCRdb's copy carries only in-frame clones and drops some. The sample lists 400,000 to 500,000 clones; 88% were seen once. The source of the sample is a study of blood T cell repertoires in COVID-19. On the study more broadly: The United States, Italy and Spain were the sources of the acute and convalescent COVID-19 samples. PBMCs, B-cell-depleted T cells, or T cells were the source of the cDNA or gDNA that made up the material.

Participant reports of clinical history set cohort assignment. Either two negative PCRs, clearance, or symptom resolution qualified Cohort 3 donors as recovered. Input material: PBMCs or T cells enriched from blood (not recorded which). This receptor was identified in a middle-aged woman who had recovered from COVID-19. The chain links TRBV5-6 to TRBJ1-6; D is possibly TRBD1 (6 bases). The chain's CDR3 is CASRKTGSSYNSPLHF. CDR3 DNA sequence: TGTGCCAGCAGGAAAACAGGGAGCTCCTATAATTCACCCCTCCACTTT.